Listed here are 18 T cell receptor beta chains from one sample, sequenced in a study of regulatory T cells in long-lasting Graves disease. Time point meaning: persistent/refractory GD, antithyroid drugs over 5 years with positive TRAb. RNA extracted from PBMCs served as the sequencing template. Building of the TCR beta libraries involved iRepertoire HTBI primers and Arm-PCR of CDR3 regions. From the multiplex PCR reads, TCRdb called clonotypes with MiXCR, one entry per CDR3 protein. Of 700,000 or so distinct CDR3 sequences listed, around 30% are singletons. Sample: peripheral blood mononuclear cells (PBMCs), taken when the disease was refractory, from a patient treated with antithyroid drugs. The receptors come from a female donor with Graves disease.

A note on this clonotype: This probably arose from a read error, given a far larger clone one base away. V gene TRBV28 combines with J gene TRBJ2-7, with D perhaps being TRBD1 or TRBD2 (6 bases each). The CDR3 covers 17 residues. The V end lost 6 bases, the J end lost 5 bases, and 26 bases lay between the germline ends. The V gene's germline CDR1 is MDHEN and CDR2 SYDVKM. CDR3 region: CASSSPRGRENLDEQYF. The CDR3 DNA reads as TGTGCCAGCAGCAGCCCCCGGGGGCGCGAAAACCTCGACGAGCAGTACTTC.

The chain joins TRBV7-6 to TRBJ1-2, with 12 bases lining up with TRBD1. CDR1 and CDR2 (germline): SGHVS, FNYEAQ. The CDR3 consists of 14 residues. With 6 bases clipped from V and 8 bases from J, the junction kept 7 bases outside the gene matches. CDR3 DNA sequence: TGTGCCAGCAGGTGGGGACAGGGGGCTCAAGGCTACACCTTC. Encoded protein: CASRWGQGAQGYTF. Full variable domain (rest looked up from reference TRBV7-6 and TRBJ1-2): GAGVSQSPRYKVTKRGQDVALRCDPISGHVSLYWYRQALGQGPEFLTYFNYEAQQDKSGLPNDRFSAERPEGSISTLTIQRTEQRDSAMYRCASRWGQGAQGYTFGSGTRLTVV.

This clonotype showed up many times. The rearrangement links TRBV5-1 to TRBJ2-2; unclear D gene. There are 13 residues in the CDR3. V lost 1 base to trimming and J lost 4 bases, with 5 bases between them. Germline V gene sequence: CDR1 SGHRS, CDR2 YFSETQ. In DNA, the CDR3 is TGCGCCAGCAGCTTGTACGTCACCGGGGAGCTGTTTTTT. As protein: CASSLYVTGELFF.

A few counts support this clonotype. The rearrangement joins TRBV20-1 to TRBJ1-2; 9 bases match TRBD1. V trimming: 4 bases; J trimming: 5 bases; junction bases outside the gene matches: 11. Germline V gene data show CDR1 as DFQATT and CDR2 as SNEGSKA (reference sequence). The CDR3 length is 15 residues. CDR3 bases: TGCAGTGCTACGCGAACGGGACAGGGAACTTATGGCTACACCTTC. Translated, it gives CSATRTGQGTYGYTF.

The chain links TRBV12-3 or TRBV12-4 to TRBJ1-5, with 7 bases aligning to TRBD1. The CDR3 spans 13 residues. With 7 bases clipped from V and 3 bases from J, the junction kept 3 bases outside the gene matches. In nucleotides, the CDR3 is TGTGCCAGCAAGGGACAGTACAATCAGCCCCAGCATTTT. Translated: CASKGQYNQPQHF.

The CDR3 reads CASSLARTMTGEKLFF. CDR3 nucleotides: TGTGCCAGCAGCTTAGCTCGGACAATGACGGGGGAAAAACTGTTTTTT. The V call is TRBV7-2, the J call TRBJ1-4, with D possibly being TRBD1 (5 bases). This CDR3 is built from 16 residues. V dropped 0 bases and J dropped 8 bases, with 16 bases sitting between them. Germline loops: CDR1 SGHTA, CDR2 FQGNSA.

V gene TRBV6-5 combines with J gene TRBJ1-5; no clear D. V lost 4 bases and J 3 bases, leaving 13 bases between the germline ends. Germline V CDR1 and CDR2: MNHEY, SVGAGI. CDR3 length: 15 residues. The CDR3 protein is CASSLDPLYNQPQHF. As DNA, the CDR3 is TGTGCCAGCAGTTTAGACCCACTGTACAATCAGCCCCAGCATTTT.

This clonotype was seen a handful of times. The rearrangement uses TRBV20-1 and TRBJ1-1; D is perhaps TRBD1 (6 bases). The ends were cut back, 1 base at V and 2 bases at J, with 14 bases in the middle. Germline V gives CDR1 DFQATT, CDR2 SNEGSKA (reference sequence). The CDR3 totals 15 residues. CDR3 protein: CSARGLQGINTEAFF. CDR3 DNA: TGCAGTGCTAGAGGTCTACAGGGAATAAACACTGAAGCTTTCTTT.

The chain recombines TRBV6-2 or TRBV6-3 with TRBJ2-4; D gene uncertain. The CDR3 loop spans 17 amino acids. Trimming took 7 bases from V and 0 from J, leaving 19 bases between them. Looked up from germline, CDR1 is MNHEY and CDR2 is SVGEGT. The DNA of the CDR3 is TGTGCCAGCACGTCCCTTACCACGAGACTAGCCAAAAACATTCAGTACTTC. It yields the protein CASTSLTTRLAKNIQYF.

This clonotype was counted many times. The chain links TRBV6-1 to TRBJ1-1; D ambiguous. The CDR3 extends over 14 amino acids. Germline V CDR1 and CDR2: MNHNS, SASEGT. V lost 0 bases to trimming and J lost 3 bases, with 8 bases between them. The CDR3 DNA is TGTGCCAGCAGTGAAGCGGTCCTGTACACTGAAGCTTTCTTT. Translating it yields CASSEAVLYTEAFF.

J is TRBJ1-4 and V is TRBV29-1; 10 bases fit TRBD1. The V gene's germline CDR1 is SQVTM and CDR2 ANQGSEA. With V trimmed by 7 bases and J by 8 bases, 7 bases remained unmatched. The CDR3 is 13 amino acids. The CDR3 loop is CSGGTGVGEKLFF. In DNA form, the CDR3 reads TGCAGCGGCGGGACAGGGGTAGGCGAAAAACTGTTTTTT.

J is TRBJ1-1 and V is TRBV5-1; D is possibly TRBD1 (6 bases). CDR3 length: 15 amino acids. Trimming removed 0 bases at V and 5 bases at J, with 14 bases between. CDR1 SGHRS and CDR2 YFSETQ come from the germline V gene. The CDR3 protein is CASSLEVGGKTEAFF. The DNA for the CDR3 is TGCGCCAGCAGCTTGGAGGTAGGGGGAAAGACTGAAGCTTTCTTT.

This clonotype was found a few times. The J gene is TRBJ2-3, the V gene TRBV5-6; TRBD2 aligns across 12 bases. Per germline, CDR1 SGHDT and CDR2 YYEEEE. The CDR3 is made up of 16 amino acids. V dropped 0 bases and J dropped 8; count of bases not matched to a gene: 7. The CDR3 nucleotides are TGTGCCAGCAGCTTGGGACTAGCGGGAGTGATGGGTACGCAGTATTTT. Encoded protein: CASSLGLAGVMGTQYF.

The sample holds a few counts of this clonotype. The rearrangement links TRBV6-9 to TRBJ1-2; TRBD1 might be the D (5 bases). The V end lost 3 bases, the J end lost 8 bases, and 13 bases lay between the germline ends. The CDR3 runs to 13 residues. CDR1 is MNHGY and CDR2 is SVAAGI in the germline V gene. The CDR3 protein is CASSYSRGVGYTF. CDR3 nucleotide sequence: TGTGCCAGCAGTTACTCCCGGGGGGTAGGCTACACCTTC.

The rearrangement joins TRBV4-2 to TRBJ1-4; D gene uncertain. The CDR3 runs to 15 residues. Germline V gives CDR1 LGHNA, CDR2 YNFKEQ. The V and J ends lost 0 bases and 3 bases respectively, with 8 bases between them. The chain's CDR3 is CASSQEEEANEKLFF. The CDR3 region has the DNA TGTGCCAGCAGCCAAGAGGAAGAGGCTAATGAAAAACTGTTTTTT.

This clonotype was counted a few times. This chain joins TRBV12-3 or TRBV12-4 and TRBJ2-7, with D unresolved. The CDR3 extends over 14 amino acids. The V gene lost 1 base and the J gene lost 2 bases, with 9 bases spanning the gap. The CDR3 loop is CASSLGRRAYEQYF. The DNA of the CDR3 is TGTGCCAGCAGTTTAGGGCGGAGAGCCTACGAGCAGTACTTC.

CDR3 protein: CASSLQAGYEQYF. CDR3 nucleotide sequence: TGTGCCAGCAGCTTGCAGGCGGGCTACGAGCAGTACTTC. The gene calls are TRBV5-6 and TRBJ2-7, with TRBD2 as a possible D gene (5 bases). V was pared by 1 base and J by 3 bases, with 8 bases between. The CDR3 consists of 13 residues. CDR1 is SGHDT, CDR2 YYEEEE, per germline.

V gene TRBV5-1 combines with J gene TRBJ1-4; the match to TRBD1 covers 7 bases. CDR3 size: 15 residues. The junction had 11 bases not matched to a gene; V was cut back by 4 bases and J by 8 bases. Germline values: CDR1 SGHRS, CDR2 YFSETQ. CDR3 amino acids: CASSPGTVSQEKLFF. The CDR3 bases are TGCGCCAGCAGCCCCGGGACAGTCTCTCAGGAAAAACTGTTTTTT.